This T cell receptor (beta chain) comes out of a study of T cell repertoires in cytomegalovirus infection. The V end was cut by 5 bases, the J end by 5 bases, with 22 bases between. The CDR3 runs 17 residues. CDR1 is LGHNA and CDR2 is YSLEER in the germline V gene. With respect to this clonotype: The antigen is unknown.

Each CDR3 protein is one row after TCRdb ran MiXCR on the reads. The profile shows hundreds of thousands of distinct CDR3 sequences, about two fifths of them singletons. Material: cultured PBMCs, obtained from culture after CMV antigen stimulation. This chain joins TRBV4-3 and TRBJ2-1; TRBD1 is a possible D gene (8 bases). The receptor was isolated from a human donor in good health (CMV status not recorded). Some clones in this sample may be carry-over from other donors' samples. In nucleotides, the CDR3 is TGCGCCAGCAGCACATACAGGGGGGGTAGCCTAGACAATGAGCAGTTCTTC. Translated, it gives CASSTYRGGSLDNEQFF.